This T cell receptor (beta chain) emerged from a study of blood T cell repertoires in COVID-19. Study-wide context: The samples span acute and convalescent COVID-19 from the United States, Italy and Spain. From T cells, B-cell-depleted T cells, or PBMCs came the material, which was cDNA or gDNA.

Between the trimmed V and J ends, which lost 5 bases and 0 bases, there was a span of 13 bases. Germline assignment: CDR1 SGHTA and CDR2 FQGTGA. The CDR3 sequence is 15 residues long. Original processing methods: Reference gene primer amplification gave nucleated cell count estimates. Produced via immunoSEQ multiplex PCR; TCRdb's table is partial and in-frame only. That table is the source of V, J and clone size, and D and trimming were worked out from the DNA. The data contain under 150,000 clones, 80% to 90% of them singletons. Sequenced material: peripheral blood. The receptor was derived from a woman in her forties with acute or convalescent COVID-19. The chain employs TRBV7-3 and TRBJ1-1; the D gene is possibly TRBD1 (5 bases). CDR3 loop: CASSVGGRMNTEAFF. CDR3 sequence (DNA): TGTGCCAGCAGCGTTGGGGGGAGAATGAACACTGAAGCTTTCTTT.